This TCR beta chain was found in a study of blood T cell repertoires in COVID-19. Overall study context: Sites across the United States, Italy and Spain contributed samples from acute and convalescent COVID-19. In each case, the material was cDNA or gDNA derived from T cells, B-cell-depleted T cells, or PBMCs.

In the authors' workflow: Estimates of nucleated cell counts were drawn from the amplification of reference gene primers. The table came from immunoSEQ multiplex PCR; TCRdb's copy has only in-frame clones and leaves some out. V, J and clone size derive from that table, while D and trimming were established from the DNA sequence. The sample has a few hundred thousand clones, more than 75% seen once. Germline-derived CDR1 and CDR2 are MNHEY and SVGEGT. The CDR3 consists of 15 residues. V lost 4 bases, J lost 0 bases, and 13 bases lay in between. The sample taken for sequencing was peripheral blood. The V and J genes are TRBV6-2 or TRBV6-3 and TRBJ2-7; maybe TRBD1 (6 bases). This receptor was obtained from an elderly man with acute or convalescent COVID-19. The CDR3 DNA follows: TGTGCCAGCAGTTCCTTGGACAGCCTCTCCTACGAGCAGTACTTC. This sequence encodes CASSSLDSLSYEQYF.